Described below is a single TCR beta chain sequence and its context. This record belongs to a study of T cells in tuberculosis. The CDR3 runs 13 residues. Deletions cut 3 bases from V and 6 bases from J, with 12 bases between. Germline lookup yields CDR1 SGHAT and CDR2 FQNNGV. Sequencing used immunoSEQ multiplex PCR; TCRdb keeps in-frame clones, though not all of them. Of about 9,200 clones in the sample, around 94% were seen once. The material sequenced was PBMCs. The chain is built from TRBV11-2 and TRBJ2-7; D not resolved. The TCR sequence derives from an adult with tuberculosis. CDR3 sequence (DNA): TGTGCCAGCAGCTTCAGACTGGCCCGCGAGCAGTACTTC. This codes for CASSFRLAREQYF.